The rows below give T cell receptor beta chains drawn from one sample of a study of cytomegalovirus exposure and HLA in healthy donors. TCRdb's copy holds only in-frame clones and misses some; the assay was immunoSEQ multiplex PCR. This sample has some 200,000 clones, with roughly 68% found just once. The sequenced sample was PBMCs. The origin of the receptors is a middle-aged man in good health and CMV-seropositive. Both conserved end residues are trimmed from each CDR3.

v_gene | CDR3aa
TRBV5-1 | ASSQQGASGIPYEQY
TRBV16 | ASSQARVGTEAF
TRBV18 | ASSPSSYEQY
TRBV9 | ASSVEGGFNEKLF
TRBV5-1 | ASSLTDSNTEAF
TRBV7-6 | ASSFVGAGSYNEQF
TRBV10-1 | ASSESGWDRPNTEAF
TRBV9 | ASSVGLQGAVRSSPLH
TRBV4-1 | ASSQAPGWDTEAF
TRBV19 | ASRDTQGIRGYT
TRBV5-1 | ASSSGVGSEQY
TRBV19 | ASSYREAVHNEQF
TRBV5-1 | ASSSRTPYSNQPQH
TRBV11-2 | ASSLEGGRDVEQF
TRBV28 | ASSLTGKYYGYT
TRBV5-4 | ASSFNRAEAF
TRBV7-2 | ASSRASLGTGGTEAF
TRBV9 | ASSGGTGQETQY
TRBV5-1 | ASSSTGGLPGNTIY
TRBV6-1 | ASTLRGGSDEQF
TRBV7-9 | ASSFGDSGYT
TRBV2 | ASSDSVRVQETQY
TRBV10-2 | ASSERGPTYEQY
TRBV12-2 | ASRFEGTEKFPNYGYT
TRBV6-5 | ASSRGGGEGNTIY
TRBV10-3 | AISERGEGELF
TRBV7-2 | ASSHRVSGNTIY
TRBV7-9 | ASSDRDRVSYEQY
TRBV6-5 | ASSPGGASGEQF
TRBV6-6 | ASSTTGDQPQH
TRBV5-1 | ASSLAGQGVTEAF
TRBV19 | ATQAGGLGQH
TRBV6-1 | ASSVLTGDYEQY
TRBV4-1 | ASSQPTTGKVEAF
TRBV5-1 | ASSLEAGGQGDYGYT
TRBV2 | ASSGTTGELF